The 10 T cell receptor beta chains listed next were all sequenced from one sample in a study of identical twins. TCRdb passed the 5' RACE reads through MiXCR, listing each CDR3 protein once. The sample gives about 890,000 distinct CDR3 sequences, about 12% of which show up once; about 1.6% is in the top ten. The same sample was also used in a study of yellow fever vaccine responses in identical twins.

Source material: PBMCs. The receptor source for this set is a woman younger than 35 in good health.

The rearrangement uses TRBV6-1 and TRBJ2-7; D unresolved. Germline CDR1 and CDR2: MNHNS and SASEGT. V was clipped by 5 bases and J by 3 bases, with 11 bases between them. This CDR3 comprises 13 residues. The CDR3 nucleotides are TGTGCCAGCAGTCCCCGGAAGGGCTACGAGCAGTACGTC. Translation: CASSPRKGYEQYV.

This clonotype was observed many times. This chain links TRBV18 with TRBJ2-7; 12 bases agree with TRBD1. Germline V lookup: CDR1 KGHSH, CDR2 LQKENI. The length of the CDR3 is 15 residues. V was clipped by 3 bases and J by 7 bases; unmatched bases: 7. CDR3 amino acids: CASSPSGQGAGEQYV. The CDR3 DNA is TGTGCCAGCTCACCTTCGGGACAGGGGGCTGGGGAGCAGTACGTC.

In its sample, this clonotype was seen a few times. The gene calls are TRBV5-6 and TRBJ1-2; TRBD1 might be the D (5 bases). Trimming took off 4 bases at V and 5 bases at J, with 18 bases between the two ends. This CDR3 comprises 15 residues. Germline lookup yields CDR1 SGHDT and CDR2 YYEEEE. The CDR3 sequence is CASSGQGPGTYGYTF. The CDR3 DNA follows: TGTGCCAGCAGCGGACAAGGACCGGGGACGTATGGCTACACCTTC.

This clonotype was seen many times. This chain uses TRBV20-1 with TRBJ2-1; 11 bases are a match to TRBD2. Germline values: CDR1 DFQATT, CDR2 SNEGSKA (reference sequence). The CDR3 contains 12 residues. V lost 7 bases to trimming and J lost 6 bases; unmatched junction nucleotides: 2. In nucleotides, the CDR3 is TGCAGTGAACTAGCGGGGGTCAATGAGCAGTTCTTC. Its translation is CSELAGVNEQFF.

Turning to this clonotype: A read error may be the cause here, since a much bigger clone is one base away. The CDR3 DNA reads as TGTGCCAGCAGGGGAAAGGGGGGAGAGGCCCAGTACTTC. This codes for CASRGKGGEAQYF. This rearrangement joins TRBV12-3 or TRBV12-4 to TRBJ2-5; either TRBD1 or TRBD2 may supply D (6 bases each). The CDR3 is 13 residues long.

In this sample, this clonotype turned up once. The junction shows a germline mismatch at one end, possibly a read error. The CDR3 DNA follows: TGTGCGATCACGTCTAGCGACTCCTACGAGCAGTACTTC. Amino acids: CAITSSDSYEQYF. The rearrangement joins TRBV10-3 to TRBJ2-7, with a tentative D call TRBD2 (6 bases). CDR1 is ENHRY, CDR2 SYGVKD, per germline. The CDR3 is 13 residues long.

The sample holds many counts of this clonotype. V usage is TRBV5-1 and J usage is TRBJ2-1; 13 bases are shared with TRBD2. This CDR3 spans 18 amino acids. With 5 bases clipped from V and 0 bases from J, the junction kept 8 bases outside the gene matches. Per the germline V gene, CDR1 is SGHRS and CDR2 is YFSETQ. This CDR3 is CASRPGLAGSSSYNEQFF. Written as DNA, the CDR3 is TGCGCCAGCAGACCGGGACTAGCGGGATCGAGCTCCTACAATGAGCAGTTCTTC.

This rearrangement joins TRBV6-2 or TRBV6-3 to TRBJ2-4; D may be TRBD1 or TRBD2 (6 bases each). Trimming cost V 8 bases and J 6 bases, with 17 bases left between them. Germline V gene lookup returns CDR1 MNHEY and CDR2 SVGEGT. The CDR3 runs 14 residues. Here the CDR3 reads CASEAGGSGNIQYF. The CDR3 nucleotides read TGTGCCAGCGAGGCCGGGGGCAGCGGAAACATTCAGTACTTC.

The V call is TRBV7-9, the J call TRBJ2-7; 7 positions match TRBD2. This CDR3 has 14 residues. Trimming cost V 5 bases and J 2 bases; bases outside gene matches: 6. Germline V lookup: CDR1 SEHNR, CDR2 FQNEAQ (reference sequence). CDR3 coding DNA: TGTGCCAGCAGCGTTCGTGCGGGAGCCTACGAGCAGTACTTC. Translated: CASSVRAGAYEQYF.

The chain is built from TRBV12-3 or TRBV12-4 and TRBJ2-3; possible D gene TRBD1, 5 bases. The ends were cut back, 6 bases at V and 8 bases at J, with 21 bases in the middle. The CDR3 runs 15 residues. This chain's CDR3 is CASRRQSAGWGTQYF. DNA of the CDR3: TGTGCCAGCAGACGGCAGTCGGCAGGGTGGGGTACGCAGTATTTT.